The present T cell receptor (beta chain) was sequenced within a study of T cell changes during pregnancy in multiple sclerosis. The repertoire was sequenced with immunoSEQ multiplex PCR; TCRdb's copy has only in-frame clones and lacks some. The data show just over 90,000 clones, around 92% seen once. This clone was observed once. The clonotype originates from a female donor in good health, enrolled as a control in a pregnancy study. The sample in question was peripheral blood, obtained after pregnancy.

This CDR3 is CASSLDGILQETQYF. Written as DNA, the CDR3 is TGCGCCAGCAGCTTGGACGGGATTTTACAAGAGACCCAGTACTTC. The V call is TRBV5-1, the J call TRBJ2-5, with D maybe TRBD2 (5 bases). The ends were cut back, 0 bases at V and 2 bases at J, with 11 bases in the middle. The germline CDR1 and CDR2 sequences are SGHRS and YFSETQ. CDR3 length: 15 residues.